These T cell receptor beta chains were read from a single sample in a study of PD-1 blockade in classical Hodgkin lymphoma. The data were produced by immunoSEQ multiplex PCR, yet TCRdb's version contains in-frame clones alone and is incomplete. The sample includes about 16,000 clones, over 80% of them seen just once. Here the sequenced sample was CD4+ T cells from blood, taken at baseline. These receptors all come from a human donor with classical Hodgkin lymphoma. The CDR3 runs from the conserved cysteine through the conserved F or W. A D gene is named only where the DNA matches it firmly. The size field is filled for only some rows; it gives once, few, many or a size class.

>TRBJ2-3|-|once|TRBV28
CASRYGRDTQYF
TGTGCCAGCCGTTACGGGAGAGATACGCAGTATTTT
>TRBJ2-3|TRBD1|-|TRBV10-3
CAISGTVRTGNTDTQYF
TGTGCCATCAGTGGGACTGTGAGGACAGGCAACACAGATACGCAGTATTTT
>TRBJ2-7|-|once|TRBV11-3
CASSLGGTLSYEQYF
TGTGCCAGCAGCTTAGGGGGGACCCTCTCCTACGAGCAGTACTTC
>TRBJ2-1|-|-|TRBV19
CASSAASRHEQFF
TGTGCCAGTAGTGCGGCGTCTAGGCATGAGCAGTTCTTC
>TRBJ2-2|TRBD2|-|TRBV5-6
CASSWPGTSGGNTGELFF
TGTGCCAGCAGCTGGCCCGGGACTAGCGGGGGGAACACCGGGGAGCTGTTTTTT
>TRBJ2-3|-|-|TRBV5-4
CASRWDQRVTDTQYF
TGTGCCAGCAGGTGGGACCAGCGGGTTACAGATACGCAGTATTTT
>TRBJ2-1|-|-|TRBV27
CASSQDYRALANEQFF
TGTGCCAGCAGTCAAGACTACAGGGCCTTGGCCAATGAGCAGTTCTTC
>TRBJ1-1|-|-|TRBV2
CASHGTYTEAFF
TGTGCCAGCCACGGGACGTACACTGAAGCTTTCTTT
>TRBJ1-1|TRBD1|-|TRBV6-5
CASSSLTGGNTEAFF
TGTGCCAGCAGTTCCCTGACAGGGGGGAACACTGAAGCTTTCTTT
>TRBJ2-2|TRBD1|-|TRBV6-6
CASRRDRGRNTGELFF
TGTGCCAGCAGGCGCGACAGGGGCCGAAACACCGGGGAGCTGTTTTTT
>TRBJ2-2|TRBD1|-|TRBV7-2
CASRAGTGAGELFF
TGTGCCAGCAGGGCCGGGACAGGGGCCGGGGAGCTGTTTTTT